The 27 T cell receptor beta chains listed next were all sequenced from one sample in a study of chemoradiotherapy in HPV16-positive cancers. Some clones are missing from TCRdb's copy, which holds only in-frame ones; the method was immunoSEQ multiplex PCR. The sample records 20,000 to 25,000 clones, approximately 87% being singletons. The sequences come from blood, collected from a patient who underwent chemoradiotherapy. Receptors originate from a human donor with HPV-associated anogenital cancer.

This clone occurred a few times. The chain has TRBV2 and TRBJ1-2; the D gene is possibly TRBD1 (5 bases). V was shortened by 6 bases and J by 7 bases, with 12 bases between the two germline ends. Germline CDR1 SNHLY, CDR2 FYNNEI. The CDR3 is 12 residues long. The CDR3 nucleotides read TGTGCCAGCAGCCTGACAGACTCTGGCTACACCTTC. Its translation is CASSLTDSGYTF.

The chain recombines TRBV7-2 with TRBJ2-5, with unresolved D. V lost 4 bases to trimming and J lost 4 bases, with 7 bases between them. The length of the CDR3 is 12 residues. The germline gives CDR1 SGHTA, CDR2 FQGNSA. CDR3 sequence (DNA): TGTGCCAGCAGCTCAAGTCCAGAGACCCAGTACTTC. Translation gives CASSSSPETQYF. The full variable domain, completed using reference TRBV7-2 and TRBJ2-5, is GAGVSQSPSNKVTEKGKDVELRCDPISGHTALYWYRQSLGQGLEFLIYFQGNSAPDKSGLPSDRFSAERTGGSVSTLTIQRTQQEDSAVYLCASSSSPETQYFGPGTRLLVL.

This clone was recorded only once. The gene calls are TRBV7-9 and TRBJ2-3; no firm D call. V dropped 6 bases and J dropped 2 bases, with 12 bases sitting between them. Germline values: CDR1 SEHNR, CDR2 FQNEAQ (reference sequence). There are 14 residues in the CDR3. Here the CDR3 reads CASRLSSPTDTQYF. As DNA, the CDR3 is TGTGCCAGCAGATTATCCTCCCCCACAGATACGCAGTATTTT.

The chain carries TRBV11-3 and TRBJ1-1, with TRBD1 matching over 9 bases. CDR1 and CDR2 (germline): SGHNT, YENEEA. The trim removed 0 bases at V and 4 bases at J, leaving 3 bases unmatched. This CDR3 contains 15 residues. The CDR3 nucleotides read TGTGCCAGCAGCTTAGATCTGACAGGGGGCACTGAAGCTTTCTTT. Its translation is CASSLDLTGGTEAFF.

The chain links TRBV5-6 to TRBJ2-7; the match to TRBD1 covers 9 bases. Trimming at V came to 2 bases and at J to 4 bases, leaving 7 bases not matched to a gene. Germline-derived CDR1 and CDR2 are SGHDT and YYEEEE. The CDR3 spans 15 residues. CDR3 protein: CASSFRDRARYEQYF. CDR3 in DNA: TGTGCCAGCAGCTTTAGGGACAGGGCCAGGTACGAGCAGTACTTC.

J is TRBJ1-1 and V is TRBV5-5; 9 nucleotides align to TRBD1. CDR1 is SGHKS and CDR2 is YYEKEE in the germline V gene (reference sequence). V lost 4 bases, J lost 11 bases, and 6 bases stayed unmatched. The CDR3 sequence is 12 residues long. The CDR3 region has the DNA TGTGCCAGCAGCATAACCGGGACAGGGGCTTTCTTT. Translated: CASSITGTGAFF.

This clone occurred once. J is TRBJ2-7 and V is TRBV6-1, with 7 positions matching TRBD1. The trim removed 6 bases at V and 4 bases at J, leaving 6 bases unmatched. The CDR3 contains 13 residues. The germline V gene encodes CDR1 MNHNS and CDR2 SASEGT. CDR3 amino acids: CASSTRQGYEQYF. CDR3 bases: TGTGCCAGCAGCACGAGACAGGGATACGAGCAGTACTTC.

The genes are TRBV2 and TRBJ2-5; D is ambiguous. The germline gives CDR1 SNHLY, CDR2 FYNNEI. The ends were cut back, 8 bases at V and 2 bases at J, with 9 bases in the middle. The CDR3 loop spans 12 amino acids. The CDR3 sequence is CASDGRQETQYF. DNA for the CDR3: TGTGCCAGCGACGGAAGGCAAGAGACCCAGTACTTC.

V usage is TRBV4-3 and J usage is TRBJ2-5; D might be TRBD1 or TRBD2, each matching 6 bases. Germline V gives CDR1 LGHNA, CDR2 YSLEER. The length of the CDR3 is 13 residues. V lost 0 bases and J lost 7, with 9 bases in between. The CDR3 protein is CASSQDRGATQYF. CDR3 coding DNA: TGCGCCAGCAGCCAAGATAGGGGGGCGACCCAGTACTTC.

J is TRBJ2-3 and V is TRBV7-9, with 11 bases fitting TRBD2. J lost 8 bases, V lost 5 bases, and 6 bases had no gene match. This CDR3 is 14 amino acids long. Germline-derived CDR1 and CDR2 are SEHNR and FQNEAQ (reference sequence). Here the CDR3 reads CASSPLAGVGTQYF. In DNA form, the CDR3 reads TGTGCCAGCAGCCCACTAGCGGGGGTCGGTACGCAGTATTTT.

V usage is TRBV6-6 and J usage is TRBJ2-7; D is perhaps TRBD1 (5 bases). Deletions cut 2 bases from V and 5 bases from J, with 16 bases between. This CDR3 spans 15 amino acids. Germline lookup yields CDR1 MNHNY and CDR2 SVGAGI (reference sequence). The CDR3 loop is CASSYPAGQRHEQYF. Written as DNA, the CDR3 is TGTGCCAGCAGTTACCCGGCAGGGCAGAGGCACGAGCAGTACTTC.

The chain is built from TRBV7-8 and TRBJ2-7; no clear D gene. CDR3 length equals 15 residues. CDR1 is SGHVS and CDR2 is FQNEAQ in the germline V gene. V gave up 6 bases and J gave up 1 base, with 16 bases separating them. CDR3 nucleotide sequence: TGTGCCAGCAGAGAAAGGGAAGCCCAGTCCTACGAGCAGTACTTC. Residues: CASREREAQSYEQYF.

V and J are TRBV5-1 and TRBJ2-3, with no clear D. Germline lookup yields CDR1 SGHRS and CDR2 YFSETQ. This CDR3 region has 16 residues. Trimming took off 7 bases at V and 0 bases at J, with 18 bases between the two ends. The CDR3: CASFPELTLSTDTQYF. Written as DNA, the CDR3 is TGCGCCAGCTTCCCAGAACTTACTCTTAGCACAGATACGCAGTATTTT.

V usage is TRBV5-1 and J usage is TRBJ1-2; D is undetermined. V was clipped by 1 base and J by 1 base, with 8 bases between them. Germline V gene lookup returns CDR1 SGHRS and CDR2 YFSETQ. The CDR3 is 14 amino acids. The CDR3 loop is CASSLYDNNYGYTF. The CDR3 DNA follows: TGCGCCAGCAGCTTGTATGACAATAACTATGGCTACACCTTC.

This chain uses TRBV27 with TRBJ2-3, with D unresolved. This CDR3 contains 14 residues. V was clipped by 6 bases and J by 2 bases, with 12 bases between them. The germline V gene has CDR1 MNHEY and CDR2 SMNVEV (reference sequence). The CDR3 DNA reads TGTGCCAGCAGGATCGGCTTCCCCACAGATACGCAGTATTTT. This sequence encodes CASRIGFPTDTQYF.

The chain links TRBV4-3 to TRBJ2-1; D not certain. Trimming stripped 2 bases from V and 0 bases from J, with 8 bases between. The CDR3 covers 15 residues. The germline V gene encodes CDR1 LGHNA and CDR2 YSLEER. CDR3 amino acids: CASSQTQSSYNEQFF. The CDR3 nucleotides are TGCGCCAGCAGCCAAACCCAGAGCTCCTACAATGAGCAGTTCTTC.

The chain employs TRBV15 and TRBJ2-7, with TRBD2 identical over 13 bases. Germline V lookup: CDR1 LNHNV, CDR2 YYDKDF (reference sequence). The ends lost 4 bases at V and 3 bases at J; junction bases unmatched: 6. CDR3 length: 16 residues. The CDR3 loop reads CATSNGLAGDDYEQYF. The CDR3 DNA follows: TGTGCCACCAGCAACGGACTAGCGGGGGATGACTACGAGCAGTACTTC. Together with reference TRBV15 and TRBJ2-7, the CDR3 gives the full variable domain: DAMVIQNPRYQVTQFGKPVTLSCSQTLNHNVMYWYQQKSSQAPKLLFHYYDKDFNNEADTPDNFQSRRPNTSFCFLDIRSPGLGDTAMYLCATSNGLAGDDYEQYFGPGTRLTVT.

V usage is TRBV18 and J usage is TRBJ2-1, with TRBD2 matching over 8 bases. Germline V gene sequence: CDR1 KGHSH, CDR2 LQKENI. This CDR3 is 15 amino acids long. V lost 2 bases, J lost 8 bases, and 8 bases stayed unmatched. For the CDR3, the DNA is TGTGCCAGCTCACCAAGCCGGGGGGGCCGAGATGAGCAGTTCTTC. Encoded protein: CASSPSRGGRDEQFF.

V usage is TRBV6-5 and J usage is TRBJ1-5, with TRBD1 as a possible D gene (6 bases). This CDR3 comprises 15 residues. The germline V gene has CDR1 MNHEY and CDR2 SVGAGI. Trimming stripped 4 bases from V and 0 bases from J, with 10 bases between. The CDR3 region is CASSFGQNSNQPQHF. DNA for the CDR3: TGTGCCAGCAGTTTCGGACAGAATAGCAATCAGCCCCAGCATTTT.

The CDR3 spells CASSDVRDRNEKLFF. CDR3 nucleotides: TGTGCCAGCTCAGACGTCCGGGACCGGAATGAAAAACTGTTTTTT. This chain uses TRBV18 with TRBJ1-4; tentatively, D is TRBD1 (5 bases). Germline V CDR1 and CDR2: KGHSH, LQKENI. The CDR3 runs to 15 residues. Trimming pared 5 bases from V and 5 bases from J, leaving 15 bases between.

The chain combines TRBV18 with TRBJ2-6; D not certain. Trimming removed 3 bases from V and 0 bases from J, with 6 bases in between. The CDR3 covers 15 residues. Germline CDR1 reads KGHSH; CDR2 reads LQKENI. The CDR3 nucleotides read TGTGCCAGCTCACCCAGAGACTCTGGGGCCAACGTCCTGACTTTC. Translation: CASSPRDSGANVLTF. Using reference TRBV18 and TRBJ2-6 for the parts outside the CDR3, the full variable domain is NAGVMQNPRHLVRRRGQEARLRCSPMKGHSHVYWYRQLPEEGLKFMVYLQKENIIDESGMPKERFSAEFPKEGPSILRIQQVVRGDSAAYFCASSPRDSGANVLTFGAGSRLTVL.

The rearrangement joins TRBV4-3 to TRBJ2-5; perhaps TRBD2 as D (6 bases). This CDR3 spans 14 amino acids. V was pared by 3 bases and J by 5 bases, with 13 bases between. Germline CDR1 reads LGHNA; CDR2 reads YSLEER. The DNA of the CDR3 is TGCGCCAGCAGCCAGCGGGGCGGAGGGGAGACCCAGTACTTC. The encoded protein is CASSQRGGGETQYF.

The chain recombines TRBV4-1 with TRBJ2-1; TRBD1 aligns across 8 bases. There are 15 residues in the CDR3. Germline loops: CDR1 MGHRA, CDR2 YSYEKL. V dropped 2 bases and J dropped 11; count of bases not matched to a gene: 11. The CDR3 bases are TGCGCCAGCAGCCAAAACTTGGACAGGGCCACTCAGCAGTTCTTC. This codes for CASSQNLDRATQQFF.

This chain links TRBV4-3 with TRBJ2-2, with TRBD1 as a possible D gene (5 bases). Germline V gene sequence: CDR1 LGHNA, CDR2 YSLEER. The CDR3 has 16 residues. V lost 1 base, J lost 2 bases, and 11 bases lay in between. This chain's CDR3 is CASSQGQGANTGELFF. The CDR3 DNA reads TGCGCCAGCAGCCAAGGGCAAGGGGCCAACACCGGGGAGCTGTTTTTT.

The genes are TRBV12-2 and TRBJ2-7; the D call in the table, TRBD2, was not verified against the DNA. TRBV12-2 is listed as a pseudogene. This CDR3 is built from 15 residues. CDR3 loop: CASRPTGVFAYEQYF. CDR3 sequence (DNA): TGTGCAAGTCGCCCCACCGGGGTTTTTGCCTACGAGCAGTACTTC.

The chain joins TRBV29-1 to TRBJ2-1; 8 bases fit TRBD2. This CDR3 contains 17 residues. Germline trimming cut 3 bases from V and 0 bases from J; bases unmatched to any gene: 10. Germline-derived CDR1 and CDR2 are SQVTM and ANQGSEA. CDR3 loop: CSVDRAGASSSYNEQFF. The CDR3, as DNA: TGCAGCGTTGACCGAGCGGGGGCCTCAAGCTCCTACAATGAGCAGTTCTTC.

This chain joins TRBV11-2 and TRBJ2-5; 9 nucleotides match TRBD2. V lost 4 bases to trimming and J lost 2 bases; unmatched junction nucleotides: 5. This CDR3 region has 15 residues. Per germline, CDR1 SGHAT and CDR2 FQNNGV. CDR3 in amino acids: CASSSTSGSQETQYF. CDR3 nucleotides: TGTGCCAGCAGCTCGACTAGCGGTTCTCAAGAGACCCAGTACTTC.